The present T cell receptor (beta chain) was sequenced within a study of CD8+ T cells in alopecia areata. Study conclusions and caveats: Relative to normal scalp, lesional scalp, especially alopecia totalis/universalis, showed higher clonality. Relative to mice, TCR sharing across patients was less clear, a difference possibly HLA-related.

From germline, CDR1 is LGHNA and CDR2 YNFKEQ. The CDR3 extends over 16 amino acids. J lost 6 bases, V lost 1 base, and 9 bases had no gene match. RNA extraction was followed by reverse transcription into cDNA, which acted as the sequencing template. Profiled with immunoSEQ multiplex PCR; TCRdb holds only in-frame clones, not every one. This sample carries 200,000 or so clones, 57% of them seen once, and the ten largest clones take roughly 0.47%. Alopecia areata patients provided lesional scalp punch biopsies and peripheral blood, both collected for the study. From PBMCs, CD4+ and CD8+ T cells were sorted. Note on this clone: Its specificity is not known.

Sequences were derived from CD4+ T cells sorted from blood, sampled at week 0. The V and J genes are TRBV4-2 and TRBJ2-1; 7 bases fit TRBD2. The sequence was collected from a human donor with alopecia areata. DNA of the CDR3: TGTGCCAGCAGCCAAGGCGGGGCTAGCGGAGCCAATGAGCAGTTCTTC. Its protein is CASSQGGASGANEQFF.